This T cell receptor beta chain emerged from a study of PD-1 blockade in classical Hodgkin lymphoma. On this clone: Its antigen remains unidentified.

Only in-frame clones appear in the TCRdb table, and some are missing; sequencing was by immunoSEQ multiplex PCR. The sample has about 85,000 clones; around 90% are singletons. All trial patients relapsed after autologous stem cell transplantation. Study results and caveats: Baseline diversity resembling that of newly diagnosed patients was seen in complete responders. Baseline TCR diversity was reportedly lower in newly diagnosed patients than in healthy donors. It was reported as lower still in relapsed/refractory patients.

Germline assignment: CDR1 MGHDK and CDR2 SYGVNS. This CDR3 is 15 amino acids long. Trimming stripped 1 base from V and 6 bases from J, with 12 bases between. The V call is TRBV25-1, the J call TRBJ2-2; the D gene is possibly TRBD2 (6 bases). This clonotype was obtained from a human donor with classical Hodgkin lymphoma. This specimen was peripheral blood mononuclear cells (PBMCs), taken before the second cycle of nivolumab. DNA of the CDR3: TGTGCCAGCAGTGAATTTGGCGGGACGGCCGGGGAGCTGTTTTTT. Translation gives CASSEFGGTAGELFF.